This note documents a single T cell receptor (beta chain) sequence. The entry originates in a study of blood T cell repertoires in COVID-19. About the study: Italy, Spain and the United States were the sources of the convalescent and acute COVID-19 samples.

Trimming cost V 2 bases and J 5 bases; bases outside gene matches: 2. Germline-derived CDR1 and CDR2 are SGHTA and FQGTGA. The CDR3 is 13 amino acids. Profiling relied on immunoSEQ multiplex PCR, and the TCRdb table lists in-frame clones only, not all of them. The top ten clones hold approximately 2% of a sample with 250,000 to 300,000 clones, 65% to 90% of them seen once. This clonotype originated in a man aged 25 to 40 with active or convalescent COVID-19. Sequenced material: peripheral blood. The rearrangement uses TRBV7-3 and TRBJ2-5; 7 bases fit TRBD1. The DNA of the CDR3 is TGTGCCAGCAGCTTAGGCAGGGGGGAGACCCAGTACTTC. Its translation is CASSLGRGETQYF.